This is a list of T cell receptor beta chains from one sample in a study of blood T cell repertoires in COVID-19. Some clones are missing from TCRdb's copy, which holds only in-frame ones; the method was immunoSEQ multiplex PCR. Here the sample spans 150,000 to 200,000 clones, under 90% being singletons. The sequencing input was peripheral blood. The receptors derive from a human donor in a cohort sampled during active COVID-19. Both conserved end residues are part of each CDR3. Clone size is not always given. Where it is, it says once, few, many or a class for expanded clones.

>TRBJ2-2|TRBV3-1/TRBV3-2|.
CASSPGFNGGELFF
>TRBJ1-6|TRBV4-1|.
CASSQDDRKGLVYNSPLHF
>TRBJ1-5|TRBV19|.
CASSMGTGGQPQHF
>TRBJ2-7|TRBV11-3|.
CASSSGTGNDYEQYF
>TRBJ1-6|TRBV5-8|once
CASSLGLGGGSSYNSPLHF
>TRBJ2-7|TRBV9|.
CASSTGASSYEQYF
>TRBJ2-5|TRBV7-2|.
CASSLISQETQYF
>TRBJ1-5|TRBV24-1|.
CASTGTGKDNQPQHF
>TRBJ2-3|TRBV27|.
CASSRQGDPTDTQYF
>TRBJ2-5|TRBV6-6|once
CASSTGRETQYF
>TRBJ1-3|TRBV5-1|.
CASSVGQGNTIYF
>TRBJ2-7|TRBV5-5|.
CASSPDWYSYEQYF
>TRBJ2-3|TRBV15|.
CATRRDRGWDTQYF
>TRBJ2-3|TRBV3-1/TRBV3-2|.
CASSQVAGGLGAYF
>TRBJ2-3|TRBV5-4|.
CASSLDSGGAGDTQYF
>TRBJ2-3|TRBV7-8|.
CASSYSGGSFTDTQYF
>TRBJ2-5|TRBV14|.
CASSQENVAGEETQYF
>TRBJ2-5|TRBV29-1|.
CSVEGEDRAGETQYF
>TRBJ2-2|TRBV7-8|.
CASRQSHTGELFF
>TRBJ1-6|TRBV19|.
CASSKGLNNSPLHF
>TRBJ2-7|TRBV27|.
CASSLGRGYEQYF
>TRBJ2-1|TRBV5-1|.
CASTRDSTSAEQFF
>TRBJ2-7|TRBV27|.
CASSSRTDHYEQYF
>TRBJ2-7|TRBV21-1|.
CASSNLGGAYEQYF
>TRBJ2-3|TRBV6-6|.
CASSYAVSTDTQYF
>TRBJ2-5|TRBV18|.
CASSPLGGEETQYF
>TRBJ2-2|TRBV7-3|.
CASSLTPPGTSGELFF
>TRBJ1-2|TRBV7-9|.
CASSPDGVVSYTF
>TRBJ1-5|TRBV5-8|.
CASSTPGQGNQPQHF
>TRBJ2-6|TRBV19|.
CASSLQGGRRLSGANVLTF
>TRBJ1-2|TRBV3-1/TRBV3-2|.
CASSQDWRFYTF
>TRBJ2-5|TRBV3-1/TRBV3-2|.
CASSQEGTFQETQYF